The 26 T cell receptor beta chains in this list originate from one sample, sequenced in a study of OX40 agonist ivuxolimab in advanced cancers. TCRdb keeps only in-frame clones here, not all; method: immunoSEQ multiplex PCR. The data show 20,000 to 25,000 clones, 79% seen once. The sequences come from CD4+ or CD8+ T cells sorted from blood, collected in a trial of the OX40 agonist ivuxolimab. These receptors were taken from an adult with an advanced solid tumor such as melanoma, head and neck, liver or kidney cancer.

V is TRBV5-6 and J is TRBJ2-7; D ambiguous. CDR3 length: 15 residues. V lost 4 bases and J lost 0, with 14 bases in between. Germline CDR1 and CDR2: SGHDT and YYEEEE. CDR3 DNA: TGTGCCAGCAGCCCCGGACCCTCGAGCTCCTACGAGCAGTACTTC. This encodes CASSPGPSSSYEQYF. The complete variable domain, with remaining parts taken from reference TRBV5-6 and TRBJ2-7, reads DAGVTQSPTHLIKTRGQQVTLRCSPKSGHDTVSWYQQALGQGPQFIFQYYEEEERQRGNFPDRFSGHQFPNYSSELNVNALLLGDSALYLCASSPGPSSSYEQYFGPGTRLTVT.

The chain recombines TRBV9 with TRBJ2-2; tentative D call: TRBD2 (5 bases). The CDR3 is 17 amino acids. CDR1 is SGDLS, CDR2 YYNGEE, per germline. Trimming shortened V by 3 bases and J by 2 bases, and 17 bases separated the two germline ends. The DNA for the CDR3 is TGTGCCAGCAGCGGGTACGGACTCTCGATTAACACCGGGGAGCTGTTTTTT. It is translated as CASSGYGLSINTGELFF.

This chain links TRBV30 with TRBJ1-6, with a tentative D call TRBD1 (6 bases). CDR1 GTSNPN and CDR2 SVGIG come from the germline V gene (reference sequence). V shed 8 bases and J shed 11 bases, with 13 bases lying between them. The CDR3 runs 11 residues. The CDR3: CAVQGEAPLHF. The CDR3 nucleotides are TGTGCCGTACAGGGAGAGGCACCCCTCCACTTT.

The gene calls are TRBV5-1 and TRBJ1-2, with D perhaps matching TRBD1 (6 bases). With 4 bases removed from V and 8 bases from J, the gap between germline ends came to 12 bases. The CDR3 spans 12 residues. Looked up from germline, CDR1 is SGHRS and CDR2 is YFSETQ. CDR3 bases: TGCGCCAGCAGCCTCCCAGGGGCGGGCTACACCTTC. Its protein is CASSLPGAGYTF. The full variable domain, with the rest looked up from reference TRBV5-1 and TRBJ1-2, is KAGVTQTPRYLIKTRGQQVTLSCSPISGHRSVSWYQQTPGQGLQFLFEYFSETQRNKGNFPGRFSGRQFSNSRSEMNVSTLELGDSALYLCASSLPGAGYTFGSGTRLTVV.

This sequence joins TRBV6-6 and TRBJ1-5, with 7 bases aligning to TRBD1. Germline CDR1 MNHNY, CDR2 SVGAGI (reference sequence). The CDR3 contains 13 residues. The V and J ends lost 6 bases and 5 bases, in that order; junction bases with no gene match: 4. The CDR3 region has the DNA TGTGCCAGCAGCGACAGGGAGGATCAGCCCCAGCATTTT. Its protein is CASSDREDQPQHF.

This chain uses TRBV27 with TRBJ1-2; 7 nucleotides match TRBD1. The CDR3 is 13 residues long. Per germline, CDR1 MNHEY and CDR2 SMNVEV (reference sequence). After removal of 3 bases from V and 4 bases from J, the junction contained 2 bases not matched to a gene. The CDR3 is CASSFAGGYGYTF. The CDR3, as DNA: TGTGCCAGCAGTTTTGCAGGGGGCTATGGCTACACCTTC.

The genes are TRBV28 and TRBJ1-5; D unresolved. Trimming stripped 2 bases from V and 9 bases from J, with 23 bases between. The CDR3 loop spans 17 amino acids. In germline, CDR1 is MDHEN, CDR2 SYDVKM. DNA for the CDR3: TGTGCCAGCAGTTTACCCCCAAGAATACGGTCCTCTACGCCCCAGCATTTT. This encodes CASSLPPRIRSSTPQHF.

This clone was seen more than once but under ten times. The CDR3 sequence: CSVHQGAAEAFF. Written as DNA, the CDR3 is TGCAGCGTCCACCAGGGGGCTGCTGAAGCTTTCTTT. The V gene is TRBV29-1, the J gene TRBJ1-1; TRBD1 agrees at 8 bases. From germline, CDR1 is SQVTM and CDR2 ANQGSEA. This CDR3 contains 12 residues. V gave up 6 bases and J gave up 6 bases; unmatched junction bases: 6.

This clone is categorized as large (0.1 to 1%). The chain couples TRBV19 to TRBJ2-1; possibly TRBD2 for D (5 bases). This CDR3 comprises 13 residues. Germline values: CDR1 LNHDA, CDR2 SQIVND (reference sequence). The V end was cut by 10 bases, the J end by 4 bases, with 14 bases between. The CDR3 nucleotides are TGTGCCACCTTGACGGGGAGATACAATGAGCAGTTCTTC. Protein sequence: CATLTGRYNEQFF.

J is TRBJ1-3 and V is TRBV5-5, with D perhaps TRBD1 (6 bases). The CDR3 is made up of 15 amino acids. Germline assignment: CDR1 SGHKS and CDR2 YYEKEE (reference sequence). Trimming removed 1 base at V and 4 bases at J, with 12 bases between. CDR3 residues: CASSLYAGAGNTIYF. The DNA of the CDR3 is TGTGCCAGCAGCTTGTACGCAGGGGCCGGAAACACCATATATTTT.

V usage is TRBV10-2 and J usage is TRBJ1-2; D unresolved. Trimming cost V 3 bases and J 3 bases, with 11 bases left between them. CDR3 length: 14 residues. Per germline, CDR1 WSHSY and CDR2 SAAADI. This CDR3 is CASSDWASDYGYTF. CDR3 nucleotide sequence: TGCGCCAGCAGTGATTGGGCCAGTGACTATGGCTACACCTTC.

The CDR3 DNA is TGTGCCAGCAGTCCCTTTCTGAACACTGAAGCTTTCTTT. Translation: CASSPFLNTEAFF. The chain uses TRBV27 and TRBJ1-1; D ambiguous. V dropped 5 bases and J dropped 0 bases, with 7 bases sitting between them. Germline lookup yields CDR1 MNHEY and CDR2 SMNVEV (reference sequence). The CDR3 runs to 13 residues.

The CDR3: CSVSRGIREKLFF. The CDR3 nucleotides are TGCAGCGTATCCAGGGGGATCCGAGAAAAACTGTTTTTT. The chain carries TRBV29-1 and TRBJ1-4; 7 bases are a match to TRBD1. The CDR3 consists of 13 residues. Germline lookup yields CDR1 SQVTM and CDR2 ANQGSEA. V lost 6 bases, J lost 8 bases, and 9 bases stayed unmatched.

V gene TRBV25-1 combines with J gene TRBJ1-1, with 7 bases identical to TRBD1. Germline CDR1 MGHDK, CDR2 SYGVNS. V dropped 3 bases and J dropped 6; count of bases not matched to a gene: 7. This CDR3 has 14 residues. This CDR3 is CASSDRQGRAEAFF. The CDR3 DNA follows: TGTGCCAGCAGTGATCGACAGGGTCGTGCTGAAGCTTTCTTT. Full variable domain (rest looked up from reference TRBV25-1 and TRBJ1-1): EADIYQTPRYLVIGTGKKITLECSQTMGHDKMYWYQQDPGMELHLIHYSYGVNSTEKGDLSSESTVSRIRTEHFPLTLESARPSHTSQYLCASSDRQGRAEAFFGQGTRLTVV.

The V call is TRBV10-3, the J call TRBJ1-3, with 9 bases aligning to TRBD1. Germline lookup yields CDR1 ENHRY and CDR2 SYGVKD. V shed 6 bases, J shed 2 bases, and the junction held 5 bases outside the gene matches. The CDR3 is 15 amino acids. This CDR3 reads CAIRGTGKTGNTIYF. The DNA for the CDR3 is TGTGCCATCAGGGGGACAGGGAAGACTGGAAACACCATATATTTT.

The J gene is TRBJ2-3, the V gene TRBV5-1; the match to TRBD1 covers 9 bases. Germline V gene sequence: CDR1 SGHRS, CDR2 YFSETQ. CDR3 length: 15 amino acids. V gave up 2 bases and J gave up 1 base; unmatched junction bases: 2. The CDR3 sequence is CASSLRDRGTDTQYF. Written as DNA, the CDR3 is TGCGCCAGCAGCTTAAGGGACAGGGGCACAGATACGCAGTATTTT. Full variable domain (remainder filled in from reference TRBV5-1 and TRBJ2-3): KAGVTQTPRYLIKTRGQQVTLSCSPISGHRSVSWYQQTPGQGLQFLFEYFSETQRNKGNFPGRFSGRQFSNSRSEMNVSTLELGDSALYLCASSLRDRGTDTQYFGPGTRLTVL.

The V gene is TRBV5-1, the J gene TRBJ1-1; maybe TRBD1 (5 bases). This CDR3 comprises 14 residues. Looked up from germline, CDR1 is SGHRS and CDR2 is YFSETQ. The V end was cut by 0 bases, the J end by 3 bases, with 9 bases between. CDR3 nucleotide sequence: TGCGCCAGCAGCTTGGGGGGCGCAGACACTGAAGCTTTCTTT. Translated, it gives CASSLGGADTEAFF.

This clone was seen a few times. This chain joins TRBV28 and TRBJ1-2, with D uncertain. Trimming took off 6 bases at V and 2 bases at J, with 13 bases between the two ends. Germline values: CDR1 MDHEN, CDR2 SYDVKM. This CDR3 is 14 amino acids long. The CDR3 loop is CASSPSFRNYGYTF. The CDR3 coding sequence is TGTGCCAGCAGCCCATCTTTCAGAAACTATGGCTACACCTTC.

This chain connects TRBV4-2 to TRBJ2-7, with 11 bases lining up with TRBD2. Trimming removed 4 bases from V and 0 bases from J; junction bases left unmatched: 5. The CDR3 has 16 residues. Germline CDR1 reads LGHNA; CDR2 reads YNFKEQ. As DNA, the CDR3 is TGTGCCAGCAGCCTACTGACTAGCGGGGACTCCTACGAGCAGTACTTC. This gives the protein CASSLLTSGDSYEQYF.

The chain recombines TRBV2 with TRBJ1-2; D not certain. The CDR3 spans 12 residues. CDR1 is SNHLY and CDR2 is FYNNEI in the germline V gene. With 3 bases removed from V and 2 bases from J, the gap between germline ends came to 4 bases. CDR3 bases: TGTGCCAGCAGTGATCGGAACTATGGCTACACCTTC. It encodes CASSDRNYGYTF.

This chain joins TRBV10-3 and TRBJ1-3; D might be TRBD1 (6 bases). V lost 6 bases, J lost 9 bases, and 12 bases lay in between. The CDR3 runs to 12 residues. Germline V CDR1 and CDR2: ENHRY, SYGVKD. The CDR3 region is CAIREAGVTIYF. The DNA of the CDR3 is TGTGCCATCAGGGAGGCAGGGGTCACCATATATTTT.

This clone was seen only a few times. This chain uses TRBV27 with TRBJ1-6; 8 nucleotides match TRBD1. Germline V gene sequence: CDR1 MNHEY, CDR2 SMNVEV (reference sequence). The CDR3 runs 15 residues. The trim removed 3 bases at V and 6 bases at J, leaving 4 bases unmatched. The CDR3 DNA follows: TGTGCCAGCAGTTTTCGGGACAGGCCTAATTCACCCCTCCACTTT. Translation gives CASSFRDRPNSPLHF.

The CDR3 DNA sequence: TGTGCCAGCAGCTTGTTTTCTGGAAACACCATATATTTT. Encoded protein: CASSLFSGNTIYF. This rearrangement joins TRBV5-6 to TRBJ1-3; D uncertain. The V end was cut by 1 base, the J end by 1 base, with 3 bases between. The CDR3 extends over 13 amino acids. Germline values: CDR1 SGHDT, CDR2 YYEEEE.

This chain joins TRBV18 and TRBJ1-3, with a weak D call TRBD1 (6 bases). The germline V gene has CDR1 KGHSH and CDR2 LQKENI. There are 17 residues in the CDR3. Trimming removed 3 bases at V and 0 bases at J, with 15 bases between. The CDR3 DNA reads as TGTGCCAGCTCACCGGTACAGGGTGTAAGCTCTGGAAACACCATATATTTT. It encodes CASSPVQGVSSGNTIYF.

CDR3 amino acids: CASSQGQGAEYGYTF. DNA of the CDR3: TGTGCCAGCAGCCAGGGACAGGGGGCAGAATATGGCTACACCTTC. The chain joins TRBV4-2 to TRBJ1-2; 12 bases agree with TRBD1. Germline V gene sequence: CDR1 LGHNA, CDR2 YNFKEQ. This CDR3 is 15 amino acids long. V lost 3 bases, J lost 5 bases, and 4 bases stayed unmatched.

This rearrangement joins TRBV27 to TRBJ1-5, with D possibly being TRBD1 (5 bases). The CDR3 is 15 amino acids. Trimming left V 3 bases short and J 0 bases short, with 9 bases between. Germline-derived CDR1 and CDR2 are MNHEY and SMNVEV (reference sequence). Here the CDR3 reads CASSFRAYSNQPQHF. The CDR3 DNA is TGTGCCAGCAGTTTCAGGGCTTATAGCAATCAGCCCCAGCATTTT.